This T cell receptor (beta chain) was sequenced for a study of CD8 T cells in Susac syndrome (dated by TCRdb to the late 2010s). Regarding the study in general: Whether CD8+ T cell activation and differentiation in Susac syndrome was antigen driven was tested using repertoire sequencing. The study compared CD8+ T cell repertoire clonality among roughly eleven healthy donors, about 14 Susac syndrome patients and 15 multiple sclerosis patients.

Results the study describes overall, beyond this receptor: The study acknowledged that relatively few individuals were included in the TCR sequencing and HLA analysis.

The germline V gene (reference sequence) supplies CDR1 DFQATT and CDR2 SNEGSKA. The V end loses 3 bases and the J end loses 7 bases, and a stretch of 4 bases separates them. The CDR3 goes from the cysteine to the phenylalanine over 11 residues. The only DNA kept is the CDR3, 33 bases in frame from the first base. RNA was extracted using the RNeasy kit, and roughly 0.5 to 1 microgram was reverse transcribed with random hexamers. TCR beta CDR3 regions were amplified with the immunoSEQ multiplex PCR assay covering 54 Vbeta and 13 Jbeta segments. Bias from PCR amplification was corrected by using a synthetic template baseline for primer optimization and for computational correction. Turning to the authors' computational methods: Reads were annotated to V, D and J genes per IMGT and analyzed with immunoSEQ Analyzer, keeping only productive sequences. Clonality was calculated as one minus the Shannon entropy normalized by log2 of the number of productive unique sequences. For each patient and control, public and private clones were evaluated among the 100 most prevalent clones. A clone was defined as Susac-specific if it was absent from the healthy and MS cohorts, from over 1,000 published viral clones and from other ImmuneACCESS disease sequences. TCRdb trimmed the raw reads at Q25, called clones with MiXCR and kept productive beta chains. One record per CDR3 amino acid sequence lists the most common genes and DNA. TCRdb's processing, not the study's, gives the V and J calls here. The sample table lists approximately 300,000 distinct CDR3 sequences, 70% to 90% of them with a count of one. 0.2% to 0.25% of the sample comes from the top ten.

Turning to this clonotype: Its antigen remains undetermined. One base away there is no much larger clone; base qualities are not given.

Peripheral blood CD8+ and CD4+ T cells from healthy donors, Susac syndrome patients and multiple sclerosis patients were profiled using high-throughput TCR beta sequencing. The multiple sclerosis controls were treatment-naive patients who had stable or active relapsing-remitting disease and met the revised McDonald criteria. Bulk CD8+ and CD4+ T cells were purified by magnetic negative isolation, while CD8+ TEMRA cells were enriched using FACS. Blood was collected in EDTA tubes and processed within 24 hours, with PBMCs isolated through density gradient centrifugation. PBMCs destined for TCR sequencing were cryopreserved in liquid nitrogen and later thawed in a 37 °C water bath. Purity of sorted or isolated CD4+, CD8+ and CD8+ TEMRA cells was at least 90%.

The sequenced material came from CD8+ T cells from PBMCs. This sequence uses TRBV20-1 and TRBJ1-6, with the D segment identity uncertain. This sequence originates from a human donor with multiple sclerosis. CDR3 sequence: CSASENSPLHF. In nucleotide form, the sequence is TGCAGTGCTAGTGAAAATTCACCCCTCCACTTT.